Presented here are 31 T cell receptor beta chains from one specimen sequenced in a study of cytomegalovirus exposure and HLA in healthy donors. Primers for the PCR totalled 60 Vbeta and 13 Jbeta. The assay was immunoSEQ multiplex PCR, and TCRdb's table has in-frame clones only and misses some. The sample holds about 110,000 clones, 75% to 85% seen once. Specimen: PBMCs. The receptors originated from a man over 45 in good health and CMV-seronegative.

This clone was found a few times. The chain employs TRBV5-1 and TRBJ2-7, with 8 bases identical to TRBD1. Trimming removed 4 bases from V and 0 bases from J; junction bases left unmatched: 9. The CDR3 sequence is 16 residues long. From germline, CDR1 is SGHRS and CDR2 YFSETQ. The chain's CDR3 is CASSPSKDRASYEQYF. The CDR3 DNA reads TGCGCCAGCAGCCCGAGCAAGGACAGGGCCTCCTACGAGCAGTACTTC.

This clone was seen more than once but under ten times. This sequence joins TRBV6-5 and TRBJ2-7, with 7 bases aligning to TRBD1. The CDR3 runs 14 residues. The ends lost 5 bases at V and 1 base at J; junction bases unmatched: 5. Germline V gene data show CDR1 as MNHEY and CDR2 as SVGAGI. The CDR3 sequence is CASSDRVWSYEQYF. CDR3 in DNA: TGTGCCAGCAGTGACAGGGTTTGGTCCTACGAGCAGTACTTC.

The chain couples TRBV19 to TRBJ1-1; 10 bases fit TRBD1. Germline values: CDR1 LNHDA, CDR2 SQIVND (reference sequence). The CDR3 runs to 16 residues. Trimming at V came to 1 base and at J to 7 bases, leaving 9 bases not matched to a gene. The CDR3 sequence is CASSIVSGQGVGEAFF. The CDR3 nucleotides read TGTGCCAGTAGTATAGTTTCAGGACAGGGGGTAGGTGAAGCTTTCTTT. Looking up the rest from reference TRBV19 and TRBJ1-1 gives the full variable domain: DGGITQSPKYLFRKEGQNVTLSCEQNLNHDAMYWYRQDPGQGLRLIYYSQIVNDFQKGDIAEGYSVSREKKESFPLTVTSAQKNPTAFYLCASSIVSGQGVGEAFFGQGTRLTVV.

This clone was seen more than once but under ten times. The CDR3 bases are TGTGCCAGTAGTCCCCGAGCAGGCTCCTACGAGCAGTACGTC. Translation: CASSPRAGSYEQYV. The V and J genes are TRBV19 and TRBJ2-7, with unresolved D. CDR1 and CDR2 from the germline V gene are LNHDA and SQIVND (reference sequence). Trimming removed 5 bases at V and 0 bases at J, with 11 bases between. This CDR3 region has 14 residues.

The CDR3 DNA reads as TGTGCCAGCAGTTCACTTCAAACTAATGAAAAACTGTTTTTT. Protein product: CASSSLQTNEKLFF. This chain connects TRBV2 to TRBJ1-4; no clear D gene. Germline V gene sequence: CDR1 SNHLY, CDR2 FYNNEI. V dropped 5 bases and J dropped 1 base, with 8 bases sitting between them. There are 14 residues in the CDR3.

In DNA, the CDR3 is TGTGCCAGTATCCCTCTAGGGGACAATGAGCAGTTCTTC. Amino acid sequence: CASIPLGDNEQFF. The genes are TRBV2 and TRBJ2-1; a weak D match, TRBD1 (5 bases). The CDR3 length is 13 residues. Per germline, CDR1 SNHLY and CDR2 FYNNEI. V was cut by 9 bases and J by 5 bases, with 14 bases left in between.

The chain carries TRBV7-9 and TRBJ1-6; no firm D call. This CDR3 contains 13 residues. The V end was cut by 1 base, the J end by 10 bases, with 8 bases between. Germline CDR1 reads SEHNR; CDR2 reads FQNEAQ (reference sequence). The CDR3 DNA reads as TGTGCCAGCAGCTTAGACCCACAGTCACCCCTCCACTTT. Translated, it gives CASSLDPQSPLHF.

V gene TRBV30 combines with J gene TRBJ1-5, with D tentatively TRBD1 (5 bases). The CDR3 is 14 amino acids. Looked up from germline, CDR1 is GTSNPN and CDR2 is SVGIG (reference sequence). The ends were cut back, 1 base at V and 3 bases at J, with 10 bases in the middle. The CDR3 DNA sequence: TGTGCCTGGAGTGAAGACAGAAACAATCAGCCCCAGCATTTT. This gives the protein CAWSEDRNNQPQHF.

This clone was seen a few times. The chain couples TRBV15 to TRBJ1-2; 7 positions agree with TRBD1. The V gene end was trimmed by 8 bases and the J gene end by 3 bases; junction bases not matched to a gene: 3. The germline CDR1 and CDR2 sequences are LNHNV and YYDKDF (reference sequence). The CDR3 runs to 12 residues. CDR3 region: CATSGQHYGYTF. CDR3 sequence (DNA): TGTGCCACCTCGGGACAGCACTATGGCTACACCTTC.

The CDR3 region is CASSSPGTGHNEQFF. The DNA for the CDR3 is TGTGCCAGCAGTTCCCCCGGGACAGGACACAATGAGCAGTTCTTC. The chain has TRBV6-5 and TRBJ2-1; TRBD1 matches 8 bases. J gave up 5 bases and V 4 bases, and 7 bases lay outside the gene matches. Germline V CDR1 and CDR2: MNHEY, SVGAGI. The CDR3 loop spans 15 amino acids.

The chain is built from TRBV9 and TRBJ2-5; 7 nucleotides align to TRBD1. CDR3 length: 14 residues. Looked up from germline, CDR1 is SGDLS and CDR2 is YYNGEE. The trim removed 2 bases at V and 2 bases at J, leaving 3 bases unmatched. The CDR3 spells CASSVLQGQETQYF. In DNA, the CDR3 is TGTGCCAGCAGCGTTTTACAGGGGCAAGAGACCCAGTACTTC.

This chain uses TRBV5-5 with TRBJ2-5, with 8 bases identical to TRBD1. Germline CDR1 is SGHKS and CDR2 is YYEKEE (reference sequence). The trim removed 4 bases at V and 2 bases at J, leaving 4 bases unmatched. The CDR3 covers 14 residues. In DNA, the CDR3 is TGTGCCAGCAGCCCCGGACAGGGTCAAGAGACCCAGTACTTC. It translates to CASSPGQGQETQYF.

The CDR3 DNA is TGTGCCAGCAGCTCGACTGAAGAGACCCAGTACTTC. It translates to CASSSTEETQYF. The J gene is TRBJ2-5, the V gene TRBV7-2; D is uncertain. CDR1 and CDR2 from the germline V gene are SGHTA and FQGNSA. The length of the CDR3 is 12 residues. V lost 4 bases and J 3 bases, leaving 6 bases between the germline ends. Together with reference TRBV7-2 and TRBJ2-5, the CDR3 gives the full variable domain: GAGVSQSPSNKVTEKGKDVELRCDPISGHTALYWYRQSLGQGLEFLIYFQGNSAPDKSGLPSDRFSAERTGGSVSTLTIQRTQQEDSAVYLCASSSTEETQYFGPGTRLLVL.

This chain connects TRBV10-3 to TRBJ1-4; D might be TRBD1 (5 bases). Germline-derived CDR1 and CDR2 are ENHRY and SYGVKD. The CDR3 spans 13 residues. Between the trimmed V and J ends, which lost 6 bases and 5 bases, there was a span of 10 bases. CDR3 region: CAIRGEGNEKLFF. The DNA for the CDR3 is TGTGCCATCAGGGGGGAGGGGAATGAAAAACTGTTTTTT.

This clone was seen only a few times. Sequence at one end of the junction differs from germline and may be a read error. The chain recombines TRBV7-9 with TRBJ2-7; D is possibly TRBD1 (7 bases). CDR3 size: 12 residues. CDR1 and CDR2 (germline): SEHNR, FQNEAQ (reference sequence). Written as DNA, the CDR3 is TGTTCCAGCAGAGGAGGGGGCGACGAGCAGTACTTC. Translating it yields CSSRGGGDEQYF. The full variable domain, completed using reference TRBV7-9 and TRBJ2-7, is DTGVSQNPRHKITKRGQNVTFRCDPISEHNRLYWYRQTLGQGPEFLTYFQNEAQLEKSRLLSDRFSAERPKGSFSTLEIQRTEQGDSAMYLCSSRGGGDEQYFGPGTRLTVT.

The chain couples TRBV19 to TRBJ1-1, with 8 positions matching TRBD1. This CDR3 has 15 residues. From germline, CDR1 is LNHDA and CDR2 SQIVND (reference sequence). The V gene end was trimmed by 4 bases and the J gene end by 2 bases; junction bases not matched to a gene: 6. CDR3 nucleotide sequence: TGTGCCAGTAGTAAGCAGGGGGCTGGCAACACTGAAGCTTTCTTT. Protein sequence: CASSKQGAGNTEAFF.

The CDR3 DNA is TGTGCCAGCAGCCGGGGGGGGGCGGTGAGCATGAACACTGAAGCTTTCTTT. Protein sequence: CASSRGGAVSMNTEAFF. V is TRBV5-6 and J is TRBJ1-1; tentatively, D is TRBD1 (6 bases). CDR3 length: 17 residues. The V gene's germline CDR1 is SGHDT and CDR2 YYEEEE. Between the trimmed V and J ends, which lost 4 bases and 0 bases, there was a span of 19 bases.

The V call is TRBV5-4, the J call TRBJ1-1, with 8 nucleotides matching TRBD1. The CDR3 extends over 15 amino acids. CDR1 and CDR2 from the germline V gene are SGHNT and YYREEE (reference sequence). V shed 0 bases and J 4 bases; nucleotides not matched to a gene: 5. The CDR3 region is CASSLGTGSSTEAFF. The CDR3 region has the DNA TGTGCCAGCAGCTTGGGGACAGGGAGTTCCACTGAAGCTTTCTTT. The full variable domain, in which reference TRBV5-4 and TRBJ1-1 provide the parts outside the CDR3, is ETGVTQSPTHLIKTRGQQVTLRCSSQSGHNTVSWYQQALGQGPQFIFQYYREEENGRGNFPPRFSGLQFPNYSSELNVNALELDDSALYLCASSLGTGSSTEAFFGQGTRLTVV.

The V call is TRBV2, the J call TRBJ2-1; 13 positions agree with TRBD2. This CDR3 has 14 residues. From germline, CDR1 is SNHLY and CDR2 FYNNEI. The trim removed 7 bases at V and 4 bases at J, leaving 1 base unmatched. CDR3 nucleotide sequence: TGTGCCAGCAAGACTAGCGGGGGGTACAATGAGCAGTTCTTC. Translation: CASKTSGGYNEQFF. Full variable domain (rest looked up from reference TRBV2 and TRBJ2-1): EPEVTQTPSHQVTQMGQEVILRCVPISNHLYFYWYRQILGQKVEFLVSFYNNEISEKSEIFDDQFSVERPDGSNFTLKIRSTKLEDSAMYFCASKTSGGYNEQFFGPGTRLTVL.

The chain is built from TRBV4-3 and TRBJ2-1; D might be TRBD1 (5 bases). Germline CDR1 LGHNA, CDR2 YSLEER. This CDR3 contains 18 residues. V dropped 0 bases and J dropped 8 bases, with 23 bases sitting between them. The DNA for the CDR3 is TGCGCCAGCAGCCAAGATCCCTCAACCCCTAGTAGGGGCGATGAGCAGTTCTTC. It specifies CASSQDPSTPSRGDEQFF.

The rearrangement joins TRBV6-6 to TRBJ2-5; D gene ambiguous. Looked up from germline, CDR1 is MNHNY and CDR2 is SVGAGI (reference sequence). This CDR3 has 12 amino acids. Trimming cost V 6 bases and J 5 bases, with 10 bases left between them. The DNA of the CDR3 is TGTGCCAGCAGCCTGAATCGGGAGACCCAGTACTTC. Protein: CASSLNRETQYF.

This sequence joins TRBV19 and TRBJ1-5; D is uncertain. This CDR3 has 15 residues. V lost 2 bases and J lost 0, with 8 bases in between. Per the germline V gene, CDR1 is LNHDA and CDR2 is SQIVND (reference sequence). CDR3 nucleotide sequence: TGTGCCAGTAGTATAAGATTACATAGCAATCAGCCCCAGCATTTT. Translation gives CASSIRLHSNQPQHF.

The genes are TRBV5-1 and TRBJ1-2; D not resolved. CDR1 and CDR2 from the germline V gene are SGHRS and YFSETQ. CDR3 length: 13 amino acids. V lost 0 bases and J 5 bases, leaving 8 bases between the germline ends. The CDR3 loop reads CASSLAGGYGYTF. CDR3 sequence (DNA): TGCGCCAGCAGCTTGGCAGGAGGTTATGGCTACACCTTC.

The chain couples TRBV7-2 to TRBJ1-3, with D possibly being TRBD1 (6 bases). Germline CDR1 is SGHTA and CDR2 is FQGNSA. The CDR3 spans 16 residues. Trimming stripped 4 bases from V and 1 base from J, with 14 bases between. CDR3 amino acids: CASSYTGTHSGNTIYF. DNA for the CDR3: TGTGCCAGCAGCTACACCGGGACACATTCTGGAAACACCATATATTTT.

The CDR3 loop is CASSLRQWDTEAFF. CDR3 coding DNA: TGTGCCAGCAGTTTACGACAGTGGGACACTGAAGCTTTCTTT. This chain joins TRBV27 and TRBJ1-1; tentative D call: TRBD1 (5 bases). This CDR3 region has 14 residues. Per the germline V gene, CDR1 is MNHEY and CDR2 is SMNVEV (reference sequence). V was shortened by 2 bases and J by 3 bases, with 10 bases between the two germline ends.

Here the CDR3 reads CASSRGDGFSTGANVLTF. CDR3 bases: TGTGCCAGCTCCCGGGGGGACGGCTTTTCGACAGGGGCCAACGTCCTGACTTTC. The chain is built from TRBV18 and TRBJ2-6; 7 bases fit TRBD2. With V trimmed by 6 bases and J by 4 bases, 15 bases remained unmatched. Per the germline V gene, CDR1 is KGHSH and CDR2 is LQKENI. The CDR3 length is 18 residues.

The rearrangement links TRBV25-1 to TRBJ2-5; 7 bases line up with TRBD2. Trimming at V came to 8 bases and at J to 1 base, leaving 7 bases not matched to a gene. Germline loops: CDR1 MGHDK, CDR2 SYGVNS. The CDR3 spans 14 residues. CDR3 amino acids: CASGGGPTQETQYF. The DNA for the CDR3 is TGTGCCAGCGGGGGGGGTCCTACCCAAGAGACCCAGTACTTC.

The chain uses TRBV9 and TRBJ1-6; D is uncertain. Trimming took off 4 bases at V and 12 bases at J, with 17 bases between the two ends. The CDR3 is 14 residues long. Germline lookup yields CDR1 SGDLS and CDR2 YYNGEE. The CDR3: CASSLTYAGEPLHF. The CDR3 DNA reads TGTGCCAGCAGCCTGACCTACGCCGGGGAACCCCTCCACTTT. Based on the CDR3 plus reference TRBV9 and TRBJ1-6, the full variable domain is DSGVTQTPKHLITATGQRVTLRCSPRSGDLSVYWYQQSLDQGLQFLIQYYNGEERAKGNILERFSAQQFPDLHSELNLSSLELGDSALYFCASSLTYAGEPLHFGNGTRLTVT.

The DNA for the CDR3 is TGTGCCAGCAGCCCTCAGACAGGGGACACGAATTCACCCCTCCACTTT. Protein: CASSPQTGDTNSPLHF. This chain uses TRBV5-6 with TRBJ1-6; 8 bases are a match to TRBD1. Germline V CDR1 and CDR2: SGHDT, YYEEEE. V shed 4 bases, J shed 7 bases, and the junction held 10 bases outside the gene matches. The CDR3 covers 16 residues.

V is TRBV6-6 and J is TRBJ1-5, with TRBD1 identical over 10 bases. V lost 3 bases and J lost 2; bases outside the gene matches: 4. This CDR3 is 16 amino acids long. The germline CDR1 and CDR2 sequences are MNHNY and SVGAGI (reference sequence). The CDR3 reads CASSYSGTGGNQPQHF. The CDR3 bases are TGTGCCAGCAGTTATTCCGGGACAGGGGGCAATCAGCCCCAGCATTTT.

This clone was observed once. The genes are TRBV30 and TRBJ1-2; D possibly corresponds to TRBD1 (6 bases). The germline gives CDR1 GTSNPN, CDR2 SVGIG (reference sequence). CDR3 length equals 16 residues. The V end lost 0 bases, the J end lost 4 bases, and 18 bases lay between the germline ends. DNA for the CDR3: TGTGCCTGGAGTGTCGGGGGGCTGGATAATGGCTATGGCTACACCTTC. Residues: CAWSVGGLDNGYGYTF.